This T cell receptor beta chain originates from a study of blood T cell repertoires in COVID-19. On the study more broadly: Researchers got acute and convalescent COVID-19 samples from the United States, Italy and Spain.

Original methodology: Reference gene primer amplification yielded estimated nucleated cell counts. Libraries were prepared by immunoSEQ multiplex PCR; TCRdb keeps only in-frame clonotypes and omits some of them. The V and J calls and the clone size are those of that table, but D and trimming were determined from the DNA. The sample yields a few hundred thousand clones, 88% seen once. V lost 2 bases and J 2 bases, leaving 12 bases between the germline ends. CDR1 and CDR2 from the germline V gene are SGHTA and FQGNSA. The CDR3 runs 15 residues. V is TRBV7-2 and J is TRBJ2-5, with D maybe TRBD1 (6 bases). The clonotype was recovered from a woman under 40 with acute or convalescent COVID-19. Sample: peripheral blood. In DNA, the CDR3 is TGTGCCAGCAGCTTAAGACAGGTGGGGCAAGAGACCCAGTACTTC. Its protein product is CASSLRQVGQETQYF. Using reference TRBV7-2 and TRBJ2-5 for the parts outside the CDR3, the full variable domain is GAGVSQSPSNKVTEKGKDVELRCDPISGHTALYWYRQSLGQGLEFLIYFQGNSAPDKSGLPSDRFSAERTGGSVSTLTIQRTQQEDSAVYLCASSLRQVGQETQYFGPGTRLLVL.